A selection of T cell receptor beta chains follows, all from one sample in a study of blood T cell repertoires in COVID-19. Sequencing used immunoSEQ multiplex PCR; TCRdb keeps in-frame clones, though not all of them. The table has 250,000 to 300,000 clones, over 65% seen once. The source material was peripheral blood. The receptors shown here come from a man aged 55 to 70 who had recovered from COVID-19. CDR3s include the opening cysteine and the closing phenylalanine or tryptophan. A D gene is named only where the DNA matches it firmly. The size of a clone is reported for some rows only, either as once, few or many, or as a class for expanded clones.

d_call: .; j_call: TRBJ1-2; v_call: TRBV11-2; clone_size: few; cdr3_nt: TGTGCCAGCAGCTTAAGCGGGGGCGCGGGGGGCTACACCTTC; cdr3_aa: CASSLSGGAGGYTF
d_call: .; j_call: TRBJ2-7; v_call: TRBV9; clone_size: .; cdr3_nt: TGTGCCAGCAGCGTAGGCAGGGAGGCACTGTTGGGGAACGAGCAGTACTTC; cdr3_aa: CASSVGREALLGNEQYF
d_call: .; j_call: TRBJ1-6; v_call: TRBV12-2; clone_size: .; cdr3_nt: TGTGCAAGTCCGACAGGGGGGGTTTCACCCCTCCACTTT; cdr3_aa: CASPTGGVSPLHF
d_call: .; j_call: TRBJ2-7; v_call: TRBV7-2; clone_size: .; cdr3_nt: TGTGCCAGCAGCGTAGCTTTGGGGACAAGTTACGAGCAGTACTTC; cdr3_aa: CASSVALGTSYEQYF
d_call: .; j_call: TRBJ2-1; v_call: TRBV2; clone_size: .; cdr3_nt: TGTGCCAGCAGTGAGTCTTTCGGTGAGCAGTTCTTC; cdr3_aa: CASSESFGEQFF
d_call: TRBD2; j_call: TRBJ2-1; v_call: TRBV10-3; clone_size: .; cdr3_nt: TGTGCCACGACCGCCCTAGCGGGGGGGATCTCCCGCAATGAGCAGTTCTTC; cdr3_aa: CATTALAGGISRNEQFF
d_call: .; j_call: TRBJ2-3; v_call: TRBV7-3; clone_size: .; cdr3_nt: TGTGCCAGCAGCTTAATTGGGGGCCTGGCAGATACGCAGTATTTT; cdr3_aa: CASSLIGGLADTQYF
d_call: TRBD1; j_call: TRBJ2-6; v_call: TRBV5-1; clone_size: .; cdr3_nt: TGCGCCAGCAGCTTTGGGGCAGGGGGCCTAGGCTCTGGGGCCAACGTCCTGACTTTC; cdr3_aa: CASSFGAGGLGSGANVLTF
d_call: .; j_call: TRBJ2-3; v_call: TRBV4-2; clone_size: .; cdr3_nt: TGTGCCAGCAGCCAAGACTGGCGGGGCGGGGCAGATACGCAGTATTTT; cdr3_aa: CASSQDWRGGADTQYF
d_call: TRBD2; j_call: TRBJ2-2; v_call: TRBV18; clone_size: .; cdr3_nt: TGTGCCAGCTCCTCGCGGCTAGCGGGGAACACCGGGGAGCTGTTTTTT; cdr3_aa: CASSSRLAGNTGELFF
d_call: .; j_call: TRBJ2-7; v_call: TRBV9; clone_size: .; cdr3_nt: TGTGCCAGCAGCGCGGGGGGCGGCGTTAGCGGGTCGGGGAAATCCTACGAGCAGTACTTC; cdr3_aa: CASSAGGGVSGSGKSYEQYF
d_call: .; j_call: TRBJ1-5; v_call: TRBV3-1/TRBV3-2; clone_size: .; cdr3_nt: TGTGCCAGCAGCCATTCAGACAGACACAATCAGCCCCAGCATTTT; cdr3_aa: CASSHSDRHNQPQHF
d_call: TRBD1; j_call: TRBJ1-1; v_call: TRBV18; clone_size: .; cdr3_nt: TGTGCCAGCTCAGGGACAGGTGAAGCTTTCTTT; cdr3_aa: CASSGTGEAFF
d_call: TRBD2; j_call: TRBJ2-7; v_call: TRBV7-2; clone_size: .; cdr3_nt: TGTGCCAGCAGCCCGACGACTAGCGGAGCCTACGAGCAGTACTTC; cdr3_aa: CASSPTTSGAYEQYF
d_call: .; j_call: TRBJ1-1; v_call: TRBV5-1; clone_size: .; cdr3_nt: TGCGCCAGCATGGGCGGGGGGCTCGGGGAGAACACTGAAGCTTTCTTT; cdr3_aa: CASMGGGLGENTEAFF
d_call: .; j_call: TRBJ1-4; v_call: TRBV3-1/TRBV3-2; clone_size: .; cdr3_nt: TGTGCCAGCAGCCTTAAAAGGGGAAAACTGTTTTTT; cdr3_aa: CASSLKRGKLFF
d_call: .; j_call: TRBJ2-7; v_call: TRBV5-1; clone_size: few; cdr3_nt: TGCGCCAGCAGGTCTGGGAGGGAGCAGTACTTC; cdr3_aa: CASRSGREQYF
d_call: TRBD1; j_call: TRBJ2-7; v_call: TRBV5-1; clone_size: few; cdr3_nt: TGCGCCAGCAGCGGCCGGGACAGCTCCTACGAGCAGTACTTC; cdr3_aa: CASSGRDSSYEQYF
d_call: TRBD2; j_call: TRBJ2-5; v_call: TRBV5-6; clone_size: .; cdr3_nt: TGTGCCAGCAGCCGGACTAGCGGTCGGGAGACCCAGTACTTC; cdr3_aa: CASSRTSGRETQYF
d_call: TRBD2; j_call: TRBJ2-1; v_call: TRBV4-2; clone_size: .; cdr3_nt: TGTGCCAGCAGCCAAGATTTACAGCGGGGGGCGGTGGGGCAGTTCTTC; cdr3_aa: CASSQDLQRGAVGQFF
d_call: TRBD2; j_call: TRBJ2-7; v_call: TRBV28; clone_size: .; cdr3_nt: TGTGCCAGCAGTTTGGGGACTAGCGGGAGTGACGAGCAGTACTTC; cdr3_aa: CASSLGTSGSDEQYF
d_call: TRBD2; j_call: TRBJ2-3; v_call: TRBV27; clone_size: .; cdr3_nt: TGTGCCAGCAGTTTATCGGTCCGGGGGAGACTAGCGGTCACAGATACGCAGTATTTT; cdr3_aa: CASSLSVRGRLAVTDTQYF
d_call: .; j_call: TRBJ2-2; v_call: TRBV6-5; clone_size: .; cdr3_nt: TGTGCCAGCAGTTACTGGAGGACCGGGGAGCTGTTTTTT; cdr3_aa: CASSYWRTGELFF
d_call: .; j_call: TRBJ1-2; v_call: TRBV10-2; clone_size: .; cdr3_nt: TGCGCCAGCAGGGAGAGCCTTAACTATGGCTACACCTTC; cdr3_aa: CASRESLNYGYTF
d_call: TRBD1; j_call: TRBJ1-6; v_call: TRBV7-2; clone_size: .; cdr3_nt: TGTGCCAGCAGCTTAGGAGGTAGGGGGACAGTCGGTACACCCCTCCACTTT; cdr3_aa: CASSLGGRGTVGTPLHF
d_call: .; j_call: TRBJ2-7; v_call: TRBV5-1; clone_size: .; cdr3_nt: TGCGCCAGCAGCGACAGCCGGATTTCCTACGAGCAGTACTTC; cdr3_aa: CASSDSRISYEQYF
d_call: TRBD1; j_call: TRBJ2-7; v_call: TRBV7-2; clone_size: .; cdr3_nt: TGTGCCAGCAGCTCTAGGACAGGGGCATACGAGCAGTACTTC; cdr3_aa: CASSSRTGAYEQYF
d_call: .; j_call: TRBJ2-7; v_call: TRBV4-2; clone_size: .; cdr3_nt: TGTGCCAGCAGCGTAGTTCGTTACGAGCAGTACTTC; cdr3_aa: CASSVVRYEQYF
d_call: TRBD2; j_call: TRBJ2-1; v_call: TRBV30; clone_size: .; cdr3_nt: TGTGCCTGGAACAGGCTAGCGGGTACCAATGAGCAGTTCTTC; cdr3_aa: CAWNRLAGTNEQFF
d_call: TRBD2; j_call: TRBJ2-7; v_call: TRBV30; clone_size: .; cdr3_nt: TGTGCCTGGAGTCCAATCGGGGGGAGCTCCTACGAGCAGTACTTC; cdr3_aa: CAWSPIGGSSYEQYF
d_call: TRBD1; j_call: TRBJ1-6; v_call: TRBV27; clone_size: few; cdr3_nt: TGTGCCAGCAGTTCCCGACAGGGTTGGTCACCCCTCCACTTT; cdr3_aa: CASSSRQGWSPLHF
d_call: TRBD2; j_call: TRBJ2-2; v_call: TRBV10-2; clone_size: .; cdr3_nt: TGCGCCAGCAGTGTAGGCGGGGGGTCGAACACCGGGGAGCTGTTTTTT; cdr3_aa: CASSVGGGSNTGELFF
d_call: .; j_call: TRBJ1-4; v_call: TRBV6-5; clone_size: .; cdr3_nt: TGTGCCAGCAGGGGGGGTCCGAATGAAAAACTGTTTTTT; cdr3_aa: CASRGGPNEKLFF
d_call: TRBD1; j_call: TRBJ1-6; v_call: TRBV5-1; clone_size: .; cdr3_nt: TGCGCCAGCAGGTTAACCGGGACAGGGAATAATTCACCCCTCCACTTT; cdr3_aa: CASRLTGTGNNSPLHF
d_call: .; j_call: TRBJ2-1; v_call: TRBV19; clone_size: .; cdr3_nt: TGTGCCAGTAGGTTCAGTCTGTACAATGAGCAGTTCTTC; cdr3_aa: CASRFSLYNEQFF
d_call: .; j_call: TRBJ2-1; v_call: TRBV7-7; clone_size: .; cdr3_nt: TGTGCCAGCAGCGTTCCCGGCGGTGAGCAGTTCTTC; cdr3_aa: CASSVPGGEQFF
d_call: .; j_call: TRBJ1-6; v_call: TRBV7-9; clone_size: .; cdr3_nt: TGTGCCAGCAGCTTATTGGGCCCGGGGAGAGGACCCCTCCACTTT; cdr3_aa: CASSLLGPGRGPLHF
d_call: .; j_call: TRBJ2-1; v_call: TRBV5-1; clone_size: .; cdr3_nt: TGCGCCAGCAGCTTGGTTTCAGGGTACGGGGGTGAGCAGTTCTTC; cdr3_aa: CASSLVSGYGGEQFF
d_call: TRBD2; j_call: TRBJ2-1; v_call: TRBV3-1/TRBV3-2; clone_size: .; cdr3_nt: TGTGCCAGCAGCCAAGGGCCCGGGGGGGTTTCCTACAATGAGCAGTTCTTC; cdr3_aa: CASSQGPGGVSYNEQFF
d_call: .; j_call: TRBJ1-5; v_call: TRBV2; clone_size: .; cdr3_nt: TGTGCCAGCAGTGAACGAACAGCTACGATCGGTCAGCCCCAGCATTTT; cdr3_aa: CASSERTATIGQPQHF
d_call: .; j_call: TRBJ2-7; v_call: TRBV15; clone_size: few; cdr3_nt: TGTGCCACCAGCCGCTCCTCGCGGGTTGGATCCTACGAGCAGTACTTC; cdr3_aa: CATSRSSRVGSYEQYF
d_call: .; j_call: TRBJ2-7; v_call: TRBV6-2/TRBV6-3; clone_size: few; cdr3_nt: TGTGCCAGCAGCCGCGACAGCTACGAGCAGTACTTC; cdr3_aa: CASSRDSYEQYF
d_call: .; j_call: TRBJ1-4; v_call: TRBV7-9; clone_size: .; cdr3_nt: TGTGCCAGCACCTACACCACAAGTGGTGAAAAACTGTTTTTT; cdr3_aa: CASTYTTSGEKLFF
d_call: .; j_call: TRBJ2-4; v_call: TRBV5-1; clone_size: .; cdr3_nt: TGCGCCAGCAGCTTGCCGTCACTAGCCAAAAACATTCAGTACTTC; cdr3_aa: CASSLPSLAKNIQYF
d_call: .; j_call: TRBJ1-6; v_call: TRBV27; clone_size: .; cdr3_nt: TGTGCCAGCAGGTCCGGACAGAACTATAATTCACCCCTCCACTTT; cdr3_aa: CASRSGQNYNSPLHF
d_call: .; j_call: TRBJ2-1; v_call: TRBV4-1; clone_size: .; cdr3_nt: TGCGCCAGCAGCCTACGAACGGGGGATGAGCAGTTCTTC; cdr3_aa: CASSLRTGDEQFF
d_call: TRBD1; j_call: TRBJ1-4; v_call: TRBV7-2; clone_size: .; cdr3_nt: TGTGCCAGCAGCTCGACAGGGATGAATGAAAAACTGTTTTTT; cdr3_aa: CASSSTGMNEKLFF
d_call: TRBD2; j_call: TRBJ2-1; v_call: TRBV29-1; clone_size: .; cdr3_nt: TGCAGCGTTGAGGGGACTAGCGGGAGGCCTTACGGTGAGCAGTTCTTC; cdr3_aa: CSVEGTSGRPYGEQFF
d_call: TRBD1; j_call: TRBJ2-1; v_call: TRBV18; clone_size: .; cdr3_nt: TGTGCCAGCTCACCACTTGGGACAGGGGGTGGTTCGTACAATGAGCAGTTCTTC; cdr3_aa: CASSPLGTGGGSYNEQFF
d_call: .; j_call: TRBJ1-1; v_call: TRBV15; clone_size: .; cdr3_nt: TGTGCCACCAGCCCGGTTGCGGGGGGCACTGAAGCTTTCTTT; cdr3_aa: CATSPVAGGTEAFF
d_call: .; j_call: TRBJ1-1; v_call: TRBV9; clone_size: .; cdr3_nt: TGTGCCAGCAGCCCGGGGGAGATTGAAGCTTTCTTT; cdr3_aa: CASSPGEIEAFF
d_call: .; j_call: TRBJ2-5; v_call: TRBV15; clone_size: .; cdr3_nt: TGTGCCACCAGCACCGACCCTAGGACCGGGAGAGAGACCCAGTACTTC; cdr3_aa: CATSTDPRTGRETQYF
d_call: TRBD2; j_call: TRBJ2-1; v_call: TRBV7-2; clone_size: .; cdr3_nt: TGTGCCAGCAGCTTATTCCGTCTAGCGGGAGGCGATGAGCAGTTCTTC; cdr3_aa: CASSLFRLAGGDEQFF
d_call: .; j_call: TRBJ1-1; v_call: TRBV6-6; clone_size: few; cdr3_nt: TGTGCCAGCAGTCGGACCCTCGGAGCTGAAGCTTTCTTT; cdr3_aa: CASSRTLGAEAFF
d_call: .; j_call: TRBJ2-2; v_call: TRBV3-1/TRBV3-2; clone_size: few; cdr3_nt: TGTGCCAGCAGCGTCTTTACAGGGACCGGGGAGCTGTTTTTT; cdr3_aa: CASSVFTGTGELFF
d_call: TRBD2; j_call: TRBJ2-7; v_call: TRBV6-5; clone_size: few; cdr3_nt: TGTGCCAGTACCCGCCGGGGGGACGAGCAGTACTTC; cdr3_aa: CASTRRGDEQYF
d_call: .; j_call: TRBJ1-5; v_call: TRBV6-6; clone_size: .; cdr3_nt: TGTGCCAGCAGTTACTCGGGTGGGGCCAATCAGCCCCAGCATTTT; cdr3_aa: CASSYSGGANQPQHF
d_call: .; j_call: TRBJ1-2; v_call: TRBV9; clone_size: .; cdr3_nt: TGTGCCAGCACCCCATCCGGAGGCAGGAGCTTATATGGCTACACCTTC; cdr3_aa: CASTPSGGRSLYGYTF
d_call: .; j_call: TRBJ1-5; v_call: TRBV7-2; clone_size: few; cdr3_nt: TGTGCCAGCAGCGTAATGGACTCGCGAAATCAGCCCCAGCATTTT; cdr3_aa: CASSVMDSRNQPQHF
d_call: TRBD2; j_call: TRBJ2-1; v_call: TRBV30; clone_size: .; cdr3_nt: TGTGCCTGGAGTGTACGGGGGGGCCTCAGCAATGAGCAGTTCTTC; cdr3_aa: CAWSVRGGLSNEQFF